Below, 18 T cell receptor beta chains from the same sample are listed, as sequenced in a study of blood T cell repertoires in COVID-19. The assay was immunoSEQ multiplex PCR, and TCRdb's table has in-frame clones only and misses some. The sample includes some 250,000 clones, over 75% of them seen just once. Source material: PBMCs or T cells enriched from blood (not recorded which). The receptors were sampled from a man aged 18 to 35 who had recovered from COVID-19.

The chain is built from TRBV5-4 and TRBJ2-7, with a weak D call TRBD1 (5 bases). V was trimmed by 4 bases and J by 4 bases, leaving 9 bases between them. The length of the CDR3 is 12 residues. Germline V gene data show CDR1 as SGHNT and CDR2 as YYREEE (reference sequence). CDR3 nucleotide sequence: TGTGCCAGCAGCCTTACAGGTTACGAGCAGTACTTC. Translation gives CASSLTGYEQYF.

The gene calls are TRBV7-6 and TRBJ2-7; 8 nucleotides match TRBD1. The CDR3 is made up of 14 amino acids. Per the germline V gene, CDR1 is SGHVS and CDR2 is FNYEAQ. V dropped 7 bases and J dropped 7; count of bases not matched to a gene: 12. The CDR3 sequence is CASTRTGQSEEQYF. Here the CDR3 DNA reads TGTGCCAGCACCCGGACAGGGCAATCGGAAGAGCAGTACTTC.

V and J are TRBV19 and TRBJ1-5; D is uncertain. The V gene lost 1 base and the J gene lost 5 bases, with 12 bases spanning the gap. The germline V gene encodes CDR1 LNHDA and CDR2 SQIVND (reference sequence). The CDR3 has 15 residues. The CDR3 nucleotides are TGTGCCAGTAGTATAGGGGAGGGCACCGATCAGCCCCAGCATTTT. This gives the protein CASSIGEGTDQPQHF.

The CDR3 region is CASRQNYGYTF. In nucleotides, the CDR3 is TGTGCCAGTCGACAGAACTATGGCTACACCTTC. The chain carries TRBV9 and TRBJ1-2; the D gene is possibly TRBD1 (5 bases). Germline CDR1 and CDR2: SGDLS and YYNGEE. Trimming left V 8 bases short and J 2 bases short, with 7 bases between. The CDR3 totals 11 residues.

The chain employs TRBV11-2 and TRBJ1-4; D is perhaps TRBD1 (6 bases). Germline assignment: CDR1 SGHAT and CDR2 FQNNGV. The CDR3 length is 14 residues. V lost 4 bases and J lost 8, with 14 bases in between. CDR3 bases: TGTGCCAGCAGCTCTCCAGGGGCCCCGGAAAAACTGTTTTTT. It is translated as CASSSPGAPEKLFF.

The gene calls are TRBV6-5 and TRBJ1-1; possible D gene TRBD1, 6 bases. This CDR3 is 10 amino acids long. V lost 8 bases and J lost 8, with 9 bases in between. Germline-derived CDR1 and CDR2 are MNHEY and SVGAGI. In DNA, the CDR3 is TGTGCCAGCGCCGACAGGGAAGCTTTCTTT. This encodes CASADREAFF.

This clone was recorded once. The chain combines TRBV15 with TRBJ1-1; TRBD1 is a possible D gene (5 bases). V lost 1 base to trimming and J lost 0 bases, with 9 bases between them. The germline V gene encodes CDR1 LNHNV and CDR2 YYDKDF (reference sequence). This CDR3 is built from 15 residues. The CDR3 bases are TGTGCCACCAGCAGAGGGGAGGGGATGAACACTGAAGCTTTCTTT. It specifies CATSRGEGMNTEAFF.

Ten or more counts support this clone. The rearrangement links TRBV10-3 to TRBJ2-7; 10 nucleotides align to TRBD1. CDR3 size: 12 residues. V shed 10 bases and J 4 bases; nucleotides not matched to a gene: 4. The germline V gene encodes CDR1 ENHRY and CDR2 SYGVKD. The CDR3 spells CATGDRGYEQYF. As DNA, the CDR3 is TGTGCCACCGGGGACAGGGGTTACGAGCAGTACTTC.

This chain links TRBV28 with TRBJ1-2, with 8 nucleotides matching TRBD1. CDR3 size: 16 residues. Germline values: CDR1 MDHEN, CDR2 SYDVKM. V gave up 2 bases and J gave up 8 bases; unmatched junction bases: 13. The CDR3 DNA reads TGTGCCAGCAGTTTACCGCCACTTACAGGGGGTGTAGGCTACACCTTC. Its protein is CASSLPPLTGGVGYTF.

V and J are TRBV30 and TRBJ1-3; a possible D gene is TRBD1 (6 bases). Germline CDR1 is GTSNPN and CDR2 is SVGIG (reference sequence). V was cut by 3 bases and J by 2 bases, with 11 bases left in between. CDR3 length equals 14 residues. CDR3 residues: CAWRTGMAGNTIYF. The DNA of the CDR3 is TGTGCCTGGAGAACAGGGATGGCTGGAAACACCATATATTTT.

A few counts support this clone. V and J are TRBV24-1 and TRBJ1-2; D ambiguous. The CDR3 length is 11 residues. Germline CDR1 reads KGHDR; CDR2 reads SFDVKD. Trimming shortened V by 9 bases and J by 4 bases, and 8 bases separated the two germline ends. CDR3 in DNA: TGTGCCACCTCTTCAGGCTATGGCTACACCTTC. Translating it yields CATSSGYGYTF.

The DNA for the CDR3 is TGTGCCAGCAGCCCAACGGGTCCCCAAGAGACCCAGTACTTC. It specifies CASSPTGPQETQYF. The chain is built from TRBV3-1 (or the pseudogene TRBV3-2) and TRBJ2-5; no reliable D call. Trimming removed 4 bases from V and 1 base from J, with 10 bases in between. CDR3 length equals 14 residues. CDR1 is LGHDT and CDR2 is YNNKEL in the germline V gene (reference sequence).

This clone was counted a few times. The gene calls are TRBV11-3 and TRBJ2-7; TRBD2 matches 9 bases. The CDR3 extends over 15 amino acids. From germline, CDR1 is SGHNT and CDR2 YENEEA. V trimming: 1 base; J trimming: 7 bases; junction bases outside the gene matches: 8. In DNA form, the CDR3 reads TGTGCCAGCAGCTTAGTAGCGGGAGTCGCAGGGGAGCAGTACTTC. This encodes CASSLVAGVAGEQYF.

The chain is built from TRBV2 and TRBJ2-5, with 7 positions matching TRBD1. Trimming cost V 5 bases and J 4 bases; bases outside gene matches: 7. The V gene's germline CDR1 is SNHLY and CDR2 FYNNEI. This CDR3 has 14 residues. The CDR3 nucleotides are TGTGCCAGCAGTTCACAGGGGCGAGGAGAGACCCAGTACTTC. This translates into CASSSQGRGETQYF.

The V gene is TRBV28, the J gene TRBJ2-3; 8 positions match TRBD2. In germline, CDR1 is MDHEN, CDR2 SYDVKM. V was clipped by 8 bases and J by 4 bases; unmatched bases: 11. The CDR3 runs to 15 residues. In DNA form, the CDR3 reads TGTGCCAGCCAATCCGGGGCGGGAGGTGCAGATACGCAGTATTTT. Translation: CASQSGAGGADTQYF. Supplemented by reference TRBV28 and TRBJ2-3, the full variable domain reads DVKVTQSSRYLVKRTGEKVFLECVQDMDHENMFWYRQDPGLGLRLIYFSYDVKMKEKGDIPEGYSVSREKKERFSLILESASTNQTSMYLCASQSGAGGADTQYFGPGTRLTVL.

The chain employs TRBV5-1 and TRBJ1-3; D unresolved. V gave up 0 bases and J gave up 0 bases, with 13 bases separating them. Looked up from germline, CDR1 is SGHRS and CDR2 is YFSETQ. The length of the CDR3 is 17 residues. The CDR3 region is CASSLAPTASSGNTIYF. The CDR3 nucleotides are TGCGCCAGCAGCTTGGCCCCGACCGCTAGCTCTGGAAACACCATATATTTT.

The V and J genes are TRBV27 and TRBJ2-3; D gene unclear. CDR1 is MNHEY, CDR2 SMNVEV, per germline (reference sequence). V was trimmed by 10 bases and J by 2 bases, leaving 19 bases between them. The CDR3 length is 15 residues. CDR3: CATQAPAIFTDTQYF. CDR3 DNA: TGTGCCACCCAAGCCCCAGCGATTTTCACAGATACGCAGTATTTT.

This clone was detected only once. The chain uses TRBV19 and TRBJ1-5, with 11 bases aligning to TRBD1. Germline CDR1 reads LNHDA; CDR2 reads SQIVND (reference sequence). CDR3 length: 15 residues. The J segment lost 7 bases and the V segment lost 5 bases, leaving 7 bases of the junction unmatched. The CDR3, as DNA: TGTGCCAGTAGTCCGGGGACAGGGGGAGGGCAGCCCCAGCATTTT. It codes for CASSPGTGGGQPQHF. The full variable domain, rest sourced from reference TRBV19 and TRBJ1-5, is DGGITQSPKYLFRKEGQNVTLSCEQNLNHDAMYWYRQDPGQGLRLIYYSQIVNDFQKGDIAEGYSVSREKKESFPLTVTSAQKNPTAFYLCASSPGTGGGQPQHFGDGTRLSIL.